The 17 T cell receptor beta chains listed next were all sequenced from one sample in a study of blood T cell repertoires in COVID-19. This table comes from immunoSEQ multiplex PCR, and its TCRdb copy is limited to in-frame clones, with some not included. The sample includes 250,000 or so clones, approximately 90% of them seen just once. The sequenced sample consisted of PBMCs or T cells enriched from blood (not recorded which). The receptors originated from a man aged 40-49 years who had been exposed to COVID-19.

V is TRBV3-1 (or the pseudogene TRBV3-2) and J is TRBJ1-5, with D possibly being TRBD1 (6 bases). Germline lookup yields CDR1 LGHDT and CDR2 YNNKEL (reference sequence). The CDR3 is 13 amino acids. The V and J ends lost 2 bases and 6 bases respectively, with 8 bases between them. This CDR3 reads CASSQQGGQPQHF. CDR3 DNA sequence: TGTGCCAGCAGCCAACAAGGGGGTCAGCCCCAGCATTTT.

J is TRBJ2-5 and V is TRBV5-1; D may be TRBD2 (5 bases). V lost 0 bases to trimming and J lost 4 bases, with 10 bases between them. The CDR3 consists of 14 residues. The germline CDR1 and CDR2 sequences are SGHRS and YFSETQ. The CDR3 DNA is TGCGCCAGCAGCTTGGTGCGGGTGGGAGAGACCCAGTACTTC. Its translation is CASSLVRVGETQYF.

This clone was picked up a small number of times. The chain carries TRBV2 and TRBJ1-5; the match to TRBD1 covers 9 bases. This CDR3 spans 15 amino acids. The trim removed 5 bases at V and 6 bases at J, leaving 8 bases unmatched. In germline, CDR1 is SNHLY, CDR2 FYNNEI. DNA of the CDR3: TGTGCCAGCAGTCTGGACAGGGGCAGGGTTCAGCCCCAGCATTTT. Translated: CASSLDRGRVQPQHF. Full variable domain (remainder filled in from reference TRBV2 and TRBJ1-5): EPEVTQTPSHQVTQMGQEVILRCVPISNHLYFYWYRQILGQKVEFLVSFYNNEISEKSEIFDDQFSVERPDGSNFTLKIRSTKLEDSAMYFCASSLDRGRVQPQHFGDGTRLSIL.

The chain links TRBV20-1 to TRBJ1-1, with no clear D. Germline V gene sequence: CDR1 DFQATT, CDR2 SNEGSKA (reference sequence). The CDR3 consists of 10 residues. Trimming removed 6 bases at V and 6 bases at J, with 8 bases between. In DNA form, the CDR3 reads TGCAGTGCCCAGTATCCTGAAGCTTTCTTT. This translates into CSAQYPEAFF.

This rearrangement joins TRBV5-1 to TRBJ2-3; 9 bases line up with TRBD1. This CDR3 comprises 16 residues. Germline V gene data show CDR1 as SGHRS and CDR2 as YFSETQ. The ends lost 5 bases at V and 7 bases at J; junction bases unmatched: 14. The CDR3 sequence is CASSLTGGFLPNTQYF. The CDR3 DNA is TGCGCCAGCAGTCTGACAGGGGGTTTTCTTCCGAATACGCAGTATTTT.

V and J are TRBV27 and TRBJ2-3; tentatively, D is TRBD2 (6 bases). Per germline, CDR1 MNHEY and CDR2 SMNVEV (reference sequence). The V gene lost 4 bases and the J gene lost 1 base, with 15 bases spanning the gap. The CDR3 length is 16 residues. The CDR3 DNA sequence: TGTGCCAGCAGTTCCTCACCACTAGCAGGCACAGATACGCAGTATTTT. Its protein is CASSSSPLAGTDTQYF.

The gene calls are TRBV11-2 and TRBJ1-1, with D maybe TRBD1 (6 bases). CDR1 is SGHAT and CDR2 is FQNNGV in the germline V gene. Deletions cut 5 bases from V and 1 base from J, with 17 bases between. The length of the CDR3 is 16 residues. This chain's CDR3 is CASSHRQVLSNTEAFF. The CDR3 DNA reads TGTGCCAGCAGCCACCGACAGGTTCTATCGAACACTGAAGCTTTCTTT.

The rearrangement uses TRBV5-1 and TRBJ1-6; D possibly corresponds to TRBD1 (5 bases). Germline V gene lookup returns CDR1 SGHRS and CDR2 YFSETQ. This CDR3 has 14 amino acids. Trimming took 3 bases from V and 8 from J, leaving 12 bases between them. The CDR3 DNA is TGCGCCAGCAGCTCCGGGACTGCCTATTCACCCCTCCACTTT. This sequence encodes CASSSGTAYSPLHF.

J is TRBJ2-3 and V is TRBV7-3, with D possibly being TRBD1 (6 bases). The V gene's germline CDR1 is SGHTA and CDR2 FQGTGA. V was shortened by 4 bases and J by 10 bases, with 15 bases between the two germline ends. This CDR3 is built from 13 residues. The CDR3 sequence is CASSSTGSSSQYF. The CDR3 nucleotides read TGTGCCAGCAGCTCTACAGGGTCATCATCGCAGTATTTT.

V is TRBV14 and J is TRBJ1-1; 8 nucleotides match TRBD1. This CDR3 comprises 15 residues. J was trimmed by 1 base and V by 5 bases; bases with no gene match: 6. Germline lookup yields CDR1 SGHDN and CDR2 FVKESK. The CDR3: CASSILQGANTEAFF. The DNA of the CDR3 is TGTGCCAGCAGCATTCTCCAGGGGGCGAACACTGAAGCTTTCTTT. The full variable domain, with the rest looked up from reference TRBV14 and TRBJ1-1, is EAGVTQFPSHSVIEKGQTVTLRCDPISGHDNLYWYRRVMGKEIKFLLHFVKESKQDESGMPNNRFLAERTGGTYSTLKVQPAELEDSGVYFCASSILQGANTEAFFGQGTRLTVV.

The gene calls are TRBV9 and TRBJ2-2, with TRBD2 matching over 10 bases. CDR3 length equals 16 residues. Germline CDR1 and CDR2: SGDLS and YYNGEE. V dropped 3 bases and J dropped 1; count of bases not matched to a gene: 3. CDR3 loop: CASSDRTSGNTGELFF. CDR3 in DNA: TGTGCCAGCAGCGACCGGACTAGCGGGAACACCGGGGAGCTGTTTTTT.

The J gene is TRBJ2-7, the V gene TRBV30; D unclear. Germline CDR1 GTSNPN, CDR2 SVGIG (reference sequence). The ends were cut back, 6 bases at V and 1 base at J, with 7 bases in the middle. The CDR3 covers 11 residues. CDR3 sequence reads: CACTESYEQYF. CDR3 DNA: TGTGCCTGTACAGAATCCTACGAGCAGTACTTC.

This chain connects TRBV3-1 (or the pseudogene TRBV3-2) to TRBJ2-2, with 10 bases aligning to TRBD2. With V trimmed by 4 bases and J by 8 bases, 19 bases remained unmatched. Germline V gene lookup returns CDR1 LGHDT and CDR2 YNNKEL (reference sequence). The CDR3 has 19 amino acids. CDR3 nucleotide sequence: TGTGCCAGCAGCCCCTTCCCCATAGAGGCTAGCGGGAGAAGGGGGGAGCTGTTTTTT. Amino acid sequence: CASSPFPIEASGRRGELFF.

The chain employs TRBV5-4 and TRBJ2-6; 7 bases agree with TRBD2. The CDR3 loop spans 18 amino acids. The trim removed 3 bases at V and 1 base at J, leaving 10 bases unmatched. The germline V gene encodes CDR1 SGHNT and CDR2 YYREEE (reference sequence). The CDR3 spells CASSSSGGRSSGANVLTF. CDR3 nucleotides: TGTGCCAGCAGCTCCAGTGGCGGGAGATCATCTGGGGCCAACGTCCTGACTTTC.

The chain links TRBV5-6 to TRBJ2-5, with 9 bases lining up with TRBD1. This CDR3 is built from 15 residues. Germline values: CDR1 SGHDT, CDR2 YYEEEE. J gave up 4 bases and V 4 bases, and 8 bases lay outside the gene matches. CDR3 protein: CASSPGTGSGETQYF. The CDR3 DNA follows: TGTGCCAGCAGCCCCGGGACAGGGAGTGGAGAGACCCAGTACTTC.

A single count supports this clone. The V call is TRBV11-2, the J call TRBJ2-7, with D possibly TRBD2 on 5 matching bases. The CDR3 has 15 residues. Germline values: CDR1 SGHAT, CDR2 FQNNGV. V shed 6 bases and J shed 5 bases, with 20 bases lying between them. CDR3 nucleotide sequence: TGTGCCAGCAGGGCAGGTCTACGGGGTGGCCACGAGCAGTACTTC. Translation gives CASRAGLRGGHEQYF.

J is TRBJ2-5 and V is TRBV19; maybe TRBD2 (5 bases). V was trimmed by 8 bases and J by 5 bases, leaving 15 bases between them. CDR1 is LNHDA and CDR2 is SQIVND in the germline V gene (reference sequence). CDR3 length equals 13 residues. The CDR3 loop is CASSGPRGETQYF. The DNA of the CDR3 is TGTGCCAGTTCGGGCCCGAGAGGGGAGACCCAGTACTTC.